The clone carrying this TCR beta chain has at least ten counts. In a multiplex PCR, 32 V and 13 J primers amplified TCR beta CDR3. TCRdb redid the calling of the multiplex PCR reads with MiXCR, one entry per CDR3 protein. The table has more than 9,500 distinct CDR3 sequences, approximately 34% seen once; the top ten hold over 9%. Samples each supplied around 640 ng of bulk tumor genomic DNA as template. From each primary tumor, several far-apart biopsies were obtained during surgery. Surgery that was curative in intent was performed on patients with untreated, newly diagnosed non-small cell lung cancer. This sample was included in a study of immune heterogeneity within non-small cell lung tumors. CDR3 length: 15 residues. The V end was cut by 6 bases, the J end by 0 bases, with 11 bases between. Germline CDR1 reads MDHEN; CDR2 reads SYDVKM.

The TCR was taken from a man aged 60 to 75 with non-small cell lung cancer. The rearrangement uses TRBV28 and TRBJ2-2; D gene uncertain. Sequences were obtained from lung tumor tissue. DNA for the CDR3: TGTGCCAGCAGCCTCGGGCATACGAACACCGGGGAGCTGTTTTTT. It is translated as CASSLGHTNTGELFF.